This TCR beta chain was found in a study of early T cells in non-severe SARS-CoV-2 infection. This clonotype was observed a few times. Unique molecular identifier tags were affixed to discrete cDNA molecules. TCRdb called the 5' RACE reads again in MiXCR, with one record for every CDR3 protein. The table includes 60,000 or so distinct CDR3 sequences, over 9.5% detected once. Sequencing used whole blood. The origin of this receptor is an adult who was a healthcare worker with PCR-confirmed SARS-CoV-2 infection or an uninfected control (not recorded which).

In nucleotides, the CDR3 is TGCAGCGGCCTGACTAGCCCCGATACGCAGTATTTT. This encodes CSGLTSPDTQYF. This chain joins TRBV29-1 and TRBJ2-3; TRBD2 aligns across 7 bases. Germline CDR1 is SQVTM and CDR2 is ANQGSEA. This CDR3 spans 12 amino acids. The ends lost 7 bases at V and 6 bases at J; junction bases unmatched: 7.